This T cell receptor (beta chain) was identified in a study of cytomegalovirus exposure and HLA in healthy donors. For the study at large: T cells numbering around 170 million yielded some 110 million unique TCR beta sequences in an earlier analysis. Findings of the study overall: The classifier, whose performance was assessed in both the original and validation cohorts, reportedly diagnosed cytomegalovirus status with high specificity and sensitivity. TCR association rates varied by HLA locus in a later analysis, with DRB1 highest and HLA-C lowest.

PCR used 60 Vbeta primers and 13 Jbeta primers. Using immunoSEQ multiplex PCR, the repertoire was profiled, and TCRdb retains in-frame clones only, with some absent. This table holds under 150,000 clones, around 72% found once. The V gene end was trimmed by 0 bases and the J gene end by 8 bases; junction bases not matched to a gene: 14. CDR3 length: 18 amino acids. Looked up from germline, CDR1 is LGHNA and CDR2 is YSLEER. Regarding this clone: No antigen is known for it.

Donors sampled were nominally healthy, though unrecorded immune exposures were likely. Sequenced input: PBMCs. The chain combines TRBV4-3 with TRBJ2-1, with 9 bases that match TRBD2. This sequence originates from a human donor in good health. In DNA, the CDR3 is TGCGCCAGCAGCCAAGATGCCAGCGGGGGGACCTATGGGGATGAGCAGTTCTTC. Protein product: CASSQDASGGTYGDEQFF.